This TCR beta chain was identified in a study of blood T cell repertoires in COVID-19. Repertoires were generated with immunoSEQ multiplex PCR, while TCRdb's copy carries only in-frame clones and drops some. The sample has around 200,000 clones, 80% to 90% seen once. This TCR was sampled from a middle-aged man with active or convalescent COVID-19. The material sequenced was peripheral blood.

CDR3: CASSEYQGTYNEQFF. The DNA of the CDR3 is TGTGCCAGCAGTGAATACCAGGGAACCTACAATGAGCAGTTCTTC. The chain carries TRBV9 and TRBJ2-1; the D gene is possibly TRBD1 (5 bases). The V gene lost 5 bases and the J gene lost 2 bases, with 14 bases spanning the gap. There are 15 residues in the CDR3. Per the germline V gene, CDR1 is SGDLS and CDR2 is YYNGEE.